Listed below are T cell receptor beta chains from one sample, sequenced in a study of identical twins. TCRdb re-called the 5' RACE reads through MiXCR, storing one row per CDR3 protein. The data show just over 500,000 distinct CDR3 sequences, about 20% seen once. This sample also appeared in a second study, on T cells expressing NK-cell markers.

The sequencing input was CD4+ T cells sorted from blood. These receptors were obtained from a woman aged 18-30 years in good health. Both conserved end residues are part of each CDR3. The D gene is left open where the match is weak. The size of a clone is reported for some rows only, either as once, few or many, or as a class for expanded clones.

NA,TRBJ2-7,few,TRBV5-5,CASSLGAGTGEQYF,TGTGCCAGCAGCTTGGGGGCCGGGACGGGCGAGCAGTACTTC
NA,TRBJ1-6,few,TRBV3-1,CASSQDYGTGGSPLHF,TGTGCCAGCAGCCAAGATTATGGGACGGGAGGCTCACCCCTCCACTTT
TRBD1,TRBJ2-7,NA,TRBV7-9,CASSSDRGARRGEQYF,TGTGCCAGCAGCTCGGACAGGGGGGCCCGACGGGGCGAGCAGTACTTC
NA,TRBJ1-1,NA,TRBV5-6,CASSPLDGGRNTEAFF,TGTGCCAGCAGCCCGCTGGACGGAGGTAGGAACACTGAAGCTTTCTTT
NA,TRBJ2-5,many,TRBV10-3,CATSAGRNADSQYF,TGTGCCACATCAGCCGGAAGGAACGCAGATTCCCAGTACTTC
NA,TRBJ1-5,few,TRBV20-1,CSALGGVAGNQPQHF,TGCAGTGCCCTGGGAGGAGTTGCCGGCAATCAGCCCCAGCATTTT
TRBD2,TRBJ2-3,few,TRBV6-1,CASNPGTTTDTQYF,TGTGCCAGCAACCCCGGGACTACGACAGATACGCAGTATTTT
NA,TRBJ1-1,NA,TRBV10-3,CAIGQLNTEAFF,TGTGCCATCGGTCAGTTGAACACTGAAGCTTTCTTT
NA,TRBJ2-7,few,TRBV10-1,CASSAWAGSSHEQYF,TGCGCCAGCAGTGCCTGGGCAGGGAGTAGCCACGAGCAGTACTTC
NA,TRBJ2-2,few,TRBV7-6,CASSISMGSIGGELFF,TGTGCCAGCAGCATAAGTATGGGTTCTATTGGCGGGGAGCTGTTTTTT
NA,TRBJ2-1,few,TRBV6-5,CASSWGRVEDEQFF,TGTGCCAGCAGTTGGGGCAGGGTAGAAGATGAGCAGTTCTTC
TRBD2,TRBJ2-1,few,TRBV20-1,CSALAGRSYNEQFF,TGCAGTGCTTTAGCGGGGCGCTCCTACAATGAGCAGTTCTTC
NA,TRBJ1-6,few,TRBV20-1,CSATNPRGGSPLHF,TGCAGTGCCACAAACCCAAGGGGAGGATCACCCCTCCACTTT
NA,TRBJ2-1,few,TRBV5-4,CASSLAGGQSYNEQFF,TGTGCCAGCAGCTTGGCCGGGGGGCAATCCTACAATGAGCAGTTCTTC
TRBD1,TRBJ2-7,many,TRBV29-1,CSVEVRDRGPREQYF,TGCAGCGTTGAAGTACGGGACAGGGGGCCGAGGGAGCAGTACTTC
NA,TRBJ1-5,many,TRBV20-1,CSAGTDRYSNQPQHF,TGCAGTGCGGGGACGGACAGATATAGCAATCAGCCCCAGCATTTT
TRBD1,TRBJ2-2,NA,TRBV5-1,CASSLGQGAVTGELFF,TGCGCCAGCAGCTTGGGACAGGGGGCCGTCACCGGGGAGCTGTTTTTT